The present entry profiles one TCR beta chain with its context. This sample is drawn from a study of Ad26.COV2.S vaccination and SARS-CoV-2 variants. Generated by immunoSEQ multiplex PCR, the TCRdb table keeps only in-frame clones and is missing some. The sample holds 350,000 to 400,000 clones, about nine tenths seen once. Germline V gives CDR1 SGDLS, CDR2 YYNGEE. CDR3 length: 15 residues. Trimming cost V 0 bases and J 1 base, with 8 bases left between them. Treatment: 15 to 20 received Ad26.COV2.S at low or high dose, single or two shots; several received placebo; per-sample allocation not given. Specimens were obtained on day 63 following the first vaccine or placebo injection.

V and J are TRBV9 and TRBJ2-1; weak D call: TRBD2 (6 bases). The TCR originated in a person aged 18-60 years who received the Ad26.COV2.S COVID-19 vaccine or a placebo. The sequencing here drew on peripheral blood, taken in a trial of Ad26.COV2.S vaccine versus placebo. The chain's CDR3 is CASSVGGESYNEQFF. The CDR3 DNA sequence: TGTGCCAGCAGCGTAGGGGGGGAATCCTACAATGAGCAGTTCTTC. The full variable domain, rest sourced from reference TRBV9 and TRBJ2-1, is DSGVTQTPKHLITATGQRVTLRCSPRSGDLSVYWYQQSLDQGLQFLIQYYNGEERAKGNILERFSAQQFPDLHSELNLSSLELGDSALYFCASSVGGESYNEQFFGPGTRLTVL.